A single sample gave rise to the 12 T cell receptor beta chains below, sequenced in a study of neoadjuvant nivolumab and ipilimumab in lung cancer. Profiled with immunoSEQ multiplex PCR; TCRdb holds only in-frame clones, not every one. This table has tens of thousands of clones, roughly nine tenths appearing once. This sample comprised peripheral blood, obtained before neoadjuvant nivolumab, alone or with ipilimumab. These receptors were obtained from an adult with non-small cell lung cancer.

This clone was seen a single time. The chain employs TRBV6-4 and TRBJ2-2; 9 bases fit TRBD2. The CDR3 spans 15 residues. Trimming cost V 3 bases and J 5 bases; bases outside gene matches: 4. Germline loops: CDR1 MRHNA, CDR2 SNTAGT. The CDR3 region is CASSEDSGGTGELFF. CDR3 DNA: TGTGCCAGCAGTGAAGACAGCGGGGGGACCGGGGAGCTGTTTTTT.

This clone was picked up a small number of times. The rearrangement links TRBV5-1 to TRBJ2-5; D possibly corresponds to TRBD1 (5 bases). V shed 0 bases and J shed 4 bases, with 10 bases lying between them. CDR3 length equals 14 residues. Germline V gene data show CDR1 as SGHRS and CDR2 as YFSETQ. DNA for the CDR3: TGCGCCAGCAGCTTGGGAGTTGGGGCAGAGACCCAGTACTTC. Translating gives CASSLGVGAETQYF.

J is TRBJ2-7 and V is TRBV7-9; D gene ambiguous. Germline lookup yields CDR1 SEHNR and CDR2 FQNEAQ (reference sequence). This CDR3 is built from 11 residues. Trimming left V 5 bases short and J 4 bases short, with 6 bases between. The CDR3: CASSTSYEQYF. CDR3 in DNA: TGTGCCAGCAGCACCTCTTACGAGCAGTACTTC.

The rearrangement uses TRBV7-7 and TRBJ2-5; D may be TRBD1 or TRBD2 (5 bases each). V lost 5 bases and J 5 bases, leaving 15 bases between the germline ends. The CDR3 is 14 amino acids. Germline V gives CDR1 SSHAT, CDR2 FNYEAQ (reference sequence). CDR3 sequence reads: CASSPSGQRETQYF. The CDR3 region has the DNA TGTGCCAGCAGCCCAAGCGGACAAAGGGAGACCCAGTACTTC.

The chain joins TRBV27 to TRBJ1-5; 8 nucleotides agree with TRBD1. This CDR3 contains 13 residues. The germline V gene encodes CDR1 MNHEY and CDR2 SMNVEV (reference sequence). J gave up 5 bases and V 5 bases, and 2 bases lay outside the gene matches. CDR3 coding DNA: TGTGCCAGCAGTAAGACAGGGGATCAGCCCCAGCATTTT. Its translation: CASSKTGDQPQHF.

The V gene is TRBV30, the J gene TRBJ1-1, with no clear D. The CDR3 contains 13 residues. Germline assignment: CDR1 GTSNPN and CDR2 SVGIG (reference sequence). V was shortened by 2 bases and J by 1 base, with 8 bases between the two germline ends. The CDR3 is CAWSPDPNTEAFF. CDR3 nucleotide sequence: TGTGCCTGGAGTCCGGACCCGAACACTGAAGCTTTCTTT.

V usage is TRBV10-2 and J usage is TRBJ1-1; no definite D call. The germline V and J ends were trimmed by 5 bases and 0 bases, with 10 bases remaining between them. This CDR3 contains 14 residues. CDR1 and CDR2 from the germline V gene are WSHSY and SAAADI. CDR3 region: CASSWTVLNTEAFF. The CDR3, as DNA: TGCGCCAGCAGTTGGACCGTATTGAACACTGAAGCTTTCTTT.

As to this clone: This CDR3 is also generated by other DNA sequences in the sample. The chain recombines TRBV5-4 with TRBJ1-2; 8 nucleotides line up with TRBD1. CDR3 length: 14 amino acids. V gave up 3 bases and J gave up 10 bases; unmatched junction bases: 11. From germline, CDR1 is SGHNT and CDR2 YYREEE (reference sequence). The CDR3 reads CASSWTGKEADYTF. CDR3 sequence (DNA): TGTGCCAGCAGCTGGACAGGGAAAGAGGCAGACTACACCTTC.

This clone was seen once. This chain joins TRBV12-5 and TRBJ2-3; D is possibly TRBD1 or TRBD2 (6 bases each). The germline CDR1 and CDR2 sequences are LGHNT and FRNRAP. The CDR3 has 15 amino acids. Trimming stripped 1 base from V and 6 bases from J, with 14 bases between. Here the CDR3 reads CASGLGRRDMDTQYF. The CDR3 DNA reads as TGTGCTAGTGGTTTGGGGCGGCGGGACATGGATACGCAGTATTTT. The full variable domain, completed using reference TRBV12-5 and TRBJ2-3, is DARVTQTPRHKVTEMGQEVTMRCQPILGHNTVFWYRQTMMQGLELLAYFRNRAPLDDSGMPKDRFSAEMPDATLATLKIQPSEPRDSAVYFCASGLGRRDMDTQYFGPGTRLTVL.

The V and J genes are TRBV27 and TRBJ2-7; perhaps TRBD1 as D (6 bases). Germline V gene sequence: CDR1 MNHEY, CDR2 SMNVEV (reference sequence). Trimming left V 4 bases short and J 2 bases short, with 18 bases between. CDR3 length: 16 amino acids. The CDR3 region has the DNA TGTGCCAGCAGTTCGACCAACAGGGTTTGGGCCTACGAGCAGTACTTC. Translation gives CASSSTNRVWAYEQYF.

The chain links TRBV5-5 to TRBJ2-1, with 7 nucleotides matching TRBD1. The CDR3 totals 12 residues. Germline V gene sequence: CDR1 SGHKS, CDR2 YYEKEE (reference sequence). The ends lost 4 bases at V and 9 bases at J; junction bases unmatched: 4. The CDR3 protein is CASSRAGGEQFF. In DNA form, the CDR3 reads TGTGCCAGCAGCCGGGCAGGGGGTGAGCAGTTCTTC.

The chain uses TRBV14 and TRBJ2-7; 7 bases fit TRBD2. CDR1 and CDR2 from the germline V gene are SGHDN and FVKESK. This CDR3 comprises 16 residues. V lost 4 bases and J lost 5; bases outside the gene matches: 14. As DNA, the CDR3 is TGTGCCAGCAGCCGCCCGAGAGCGGGGCGCGTCCACGAGCAGTACTTC. Translated: CASSRPRAGRVHEQYF.